This T cell receptor beta chain was captured by sequencing in a study of cytomegalovirus exposure and HLA in healthy donors. Looked up from germline, CDR1 is GTSNPN and CDR2 is SVGIG (reference sequence). Trimming shortened V by 4 bases and J by 9 bases, and 12 bases separated the two germline ends. This CDR3 spans 12 amino acids. Note on this clone: Its specificity is not known.

Primers for the PCR totalled 60 Vbeta and 13 Jbeta. The protocol was immunoSEQ multiplex PCR, while the TCRdb copy is restricted to in-frame clones and leaves out a portion. Among around 150,000 clones listed, almost 80% were seen once. General observations from the study: Reportedly, HLA-A and HLA-B alleles of most subjects were accurately predicted from TCR beta.

The sequenced material came from PBMCs. V gene TRBV30 combines with J gene TRBJ1-4; maybe TRBD1 (5 bases). The TCR comes from a male donor in good health and CMV-seronegative. The CDR3 nucleotides are TGTGCCTGGAACGACAGAGGCCAAAAACTGTTTTTT. This translates into CAWNDRGQKLFF.